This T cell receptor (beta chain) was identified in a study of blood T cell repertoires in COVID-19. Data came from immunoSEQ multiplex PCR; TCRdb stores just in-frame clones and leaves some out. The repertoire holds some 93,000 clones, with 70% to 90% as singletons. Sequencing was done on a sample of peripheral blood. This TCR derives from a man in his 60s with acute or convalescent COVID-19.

CDR3: CASSPRRTGIKDTEAFF. The CDR3, as DNA: TGTGCCAGCAGCCCTCGGCGGACCGGGATCAAGGACACTGAAGCTTTCTTT. The chain carries TRBV3-1 (or the pseudogene TRBV3-2) and TRBJ1-1; D call uncertain. In germline, CDR1 is LGHDT, CDR2 YNNKEL (reference sequence). With 4 bases removed from V and 3 bases from J, the gap between germline ends came to 21 bases. The CDR3 length is 17 residues.